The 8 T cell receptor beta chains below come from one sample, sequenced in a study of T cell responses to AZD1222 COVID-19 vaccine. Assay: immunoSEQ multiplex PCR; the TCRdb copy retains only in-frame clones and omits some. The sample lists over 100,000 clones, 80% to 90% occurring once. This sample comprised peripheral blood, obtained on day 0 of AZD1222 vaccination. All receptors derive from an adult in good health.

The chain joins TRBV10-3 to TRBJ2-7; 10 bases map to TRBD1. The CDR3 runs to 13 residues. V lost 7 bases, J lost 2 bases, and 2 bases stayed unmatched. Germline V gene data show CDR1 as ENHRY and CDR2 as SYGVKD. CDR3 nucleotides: TGTGCCATCACCGGACAGGGGGCCTACGAGCAGTACTTC. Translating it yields CAITGQGAYEQYF.

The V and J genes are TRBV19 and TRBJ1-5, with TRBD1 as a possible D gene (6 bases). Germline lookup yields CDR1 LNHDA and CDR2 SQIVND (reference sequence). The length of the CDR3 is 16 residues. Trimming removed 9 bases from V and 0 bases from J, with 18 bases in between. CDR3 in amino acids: CASLGGGGHSNQPQHF. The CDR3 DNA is TGTGCCAGCCTAGGAGGGGGGGGCCATAGCAATCAGCCCCAGCATTTT.

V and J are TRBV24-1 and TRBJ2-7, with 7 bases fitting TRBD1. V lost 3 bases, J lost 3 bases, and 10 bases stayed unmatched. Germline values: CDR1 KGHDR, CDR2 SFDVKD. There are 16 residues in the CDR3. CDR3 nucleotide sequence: TGTGCCACCAGTGATCGGAGGACAGGATCCGTCTACGAGCAGTACTTC. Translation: CATSDRRTGSVYEQYF.

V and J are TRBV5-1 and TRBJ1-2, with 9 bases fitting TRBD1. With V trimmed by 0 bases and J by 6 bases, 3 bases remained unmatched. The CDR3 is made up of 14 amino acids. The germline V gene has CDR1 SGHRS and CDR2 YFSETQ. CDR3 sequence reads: CASSLAGQGDGYTF. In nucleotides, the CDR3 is TGCGCCAGCAGCTTGGCGGGACAGGGTGATGGCTACACCTTC.

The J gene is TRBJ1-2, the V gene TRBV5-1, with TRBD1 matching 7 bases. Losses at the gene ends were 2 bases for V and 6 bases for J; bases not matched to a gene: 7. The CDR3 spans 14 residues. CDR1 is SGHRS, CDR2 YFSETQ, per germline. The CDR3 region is CASSLYRGADGYTF. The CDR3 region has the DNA TGCGCCAGCAGCTTATACAGGGGCGCCGATGGCTACACCTTC.

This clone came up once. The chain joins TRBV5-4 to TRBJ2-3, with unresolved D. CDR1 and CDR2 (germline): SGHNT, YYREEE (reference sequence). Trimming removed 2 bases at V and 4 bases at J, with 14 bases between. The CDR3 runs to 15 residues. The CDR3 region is CASSFPGEPADTQYF. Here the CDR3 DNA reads TGTGCCAGCAGCTTTCCAGGAGAACCGGCAGATACGCAGTATTTT.

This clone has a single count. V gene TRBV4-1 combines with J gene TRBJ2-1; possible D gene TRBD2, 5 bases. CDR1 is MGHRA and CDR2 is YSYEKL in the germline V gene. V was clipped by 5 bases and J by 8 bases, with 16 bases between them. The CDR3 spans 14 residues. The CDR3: CASSGGSYPDEQFF. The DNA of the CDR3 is TGCGCCAGCAGCGGCGGGTCCTACCCAGATGAGCAGTTCTTC.

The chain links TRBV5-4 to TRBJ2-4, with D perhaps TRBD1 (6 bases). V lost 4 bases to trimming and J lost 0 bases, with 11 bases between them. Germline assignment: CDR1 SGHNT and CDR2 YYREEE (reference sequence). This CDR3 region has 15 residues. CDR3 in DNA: TGTGCCAGCAGCCTGAAACAGGGAGCCAAAAACATTCAGTACTTC. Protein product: CASSLKQGAKNIQYF.